The rows below give T cell receptor beta chains drawn from one sample of a study of T cells in Graves' hyperthyroidism and ophthalmopathy. MiXCR was run by TCRdb on the multiplex PCR reads, yielding one entry per CDR3 protein. Of over 700,000 distinct CDR3 sequences listed, 30% to 40% were seen once; the top ten hold 31%. Sequences were obtained from blood. The source of these receptors is a woman aged 40 to 49 with Graves' hyperthyroidism. The CDR3 runs from the conserved cysteine through the conserved F or W. D genes are given only for firm matches. A row's size may be missing; if present it is once, few, many or a size class.

TRBJ2-5 | TRBV20-1 | TRBD2 | NA | TGCAGTGCTAGAGATCATATGCTAGCGGGGGCATCAGCGTTC | CSARDHMLAGASAF
TRBJ2-5 | TRBV5-1 | TRBD2 | NA | TGCGCCAGCAGCTTGGGACTAGCGGGGCCCCAAGAGACCCAGTACTTC | CASSLGLAGPQETQYF
TRBJ1-1 | TRBV12-3/TRBV12-4 | NA | NA | TGTGCCAGCAGTTTAGGGGGGGGCACTGAAGCTTCCTTT | CASSLGGGTEASF
TRBJ1-1 | TRBV7-3 | TRBD1 | NA | TGTGCCAGCAGCGATAAACACAGGGGGAGTAGTACTGAAGCTTTCTTT | CASSDKHRGSSTEAFF
TRBJ2-5 | TRBV12-3/TRBV12-4 | NA | NA | TGTGCCAGCAGTTTAGGGTACGGTGTGGTCGGGGCAGAGACCCAGTACTTC | CASSLGYGVVGAETQYF
TRBJ1-1 | TRBV19 | NA | many | TGTGCCAGTAGGAAGAGTAATGTGGCAGGGATGAACACTGAAGCTTTCTTT | CASRKSNVAGMNTEAFF
TRBJ2-7 | TRBV2 | TRBD1 | many | TGTGCCAGCAGAGGACAGGGGCTGTACGAGCAGTACTTC | CASRGQGLYEQYF
TRBJ1-2 | TRBV6-5 | NA | many | TGTGCCAGCAGCGTCGGAGGGCATGGCTACACCTTC | CASSVGGHGYTF
TRBJ1-2 | TRBV7-9 | NA | many | TGTGCCAGCAGGGGGTATTATGGCTACACCTTC | CASRGYYGYTF
TRBJ1-2 | TRBV29-1 | NA | few | TGCAGCGTTGCCCCCGGGACGGAGCTTCCAAACTATGGCTACACCTTC | CSVAPGTELPNYGYTF
TRBJ2-5 | TRBV12-3/TRBV12-4 | NA | many | TGTGCCAGCAGTCCTCAGGGGATGCAAGAGACCCAGTACTTC | CASSPQGMQETQYF
TRBJ1-4 | TRBV7-2 | NA | many | TGTGCCAGCAGCTTATACACTAATGAAAAACTGTTTTTT | CASSLYTNEKLFF
TRBJ1-2 | TRBV10-3 | NA | NA | TGTGCCATCAGTGATCTAACAGGGACTATCAGCTACACCTTC | CAISDLTGTISYTF
TRBJ2-7 | TRBV5-1 | NA | many | TGCGCCAGCAGCTTCCGGGACGAACGATTCTACGAGCAGTACTTC | CASSFRDERFYEQYF
TRBJ2-7 | TRBV3-1 | TRBD1 | NA | TGTGCCAGCAGCCAAGACGACAGGGGCTACGAGCAGTACTTC | CASSQDDRGYEQYF
TRBJ1-2 | TRBV6-4 | NA | many | TGTGCCAGCAGTGACTCCCCCGGTCGGGGCTATGGCTACACCTTC | CASSDSPGRGYGYTF
TRBJ1-1 | TRBV28 | TRBD1 | NA | TGTGCCAGCAGTTCCAACGGACGGGACAGGGTGCGGACTGAAGCTTTCTTT | CASSSNGRDRVRTEAFF
TRBJ2-5 | TRBV20-1 | TRBD1 | NA | TGCAGTGCTAGAGGTCGGCACAGGGGGAAAGAGACCCAGTACTTC | CSARGRHRGKETQYF
TRBJ1-2 | TRBV12-3/TRBV12-4 | NA | many | TGTGCCAGCAGTTCCAGGGATGGCTACACCTTC | CASSSRDGYTF
TRBJ1-5 | TRBV14 | TRBD1 | NA | TGTGCCAGCAGCCGGGGGACAGGCCATAGCAATCAGCCCCAGCATTTT | CASSRGTGHSNQPQHF
TRBJ1-5 | TRBV7-9 | NA | NA | TGTGCCAGCAGTGAAGTTGGGGAGAGACAGATTGCCAATCAGCCCCAGCATTTT | CASSEVGERQIANQPQHF
TRBJ2-7 | TRBV14 | NA | many | TGTGCCAGCAGCCCAGACAAGGGACTCAACGACGAGCAGTACTTC | CASSPDKGLNDEQYF
TRBJ1-4 | TRBV5-1 | TRBD1 | NA | TGCGCCAGCAGCCTGACAGGGAACACCTCAACTAATGAAAAACTGTTTTTT | CASSLTGNTSTNEKLFF
TRBJ2-2 | TRBV11-2 | NA | NA | TGTGTCAGCAAATACCGGGCCCAGGGCGACGGGGAGCTGTTTTTT | CVSKYRAQGDGELFF
TRBJ1-5 | TRBV10-2 | NA | once | TGCGCCAGCAGCCAAGATTGGGGGGTCTTTCGACGGATGAATCAGCCCCAGCATTTT | CASSQDWGVFRRMNQPQHF
TRBJ1-2 | TRBV29-1 | NA | many | TGCAGCGTCCGGACGGTGGCTAACTATGGCTACACCTTC | CSVRTVANYGYTF
TRBJ2-7 | TRBV13 | TRBD2 | few | TGTGCCAGCAGCGCACGGACTAGCGGGGACTACGAGCAGTACTTC | CASSARTSGDYEQYF
TRBJ2-1 | TRBV29-1 | NA | few | TGCAGCGTTGAGAGCAGGGTTGATGAGCAGTTCTTC | CSVESRVDEQFF
TRBJ1-1 | TRBV5-1 | NA | NA | TGCGCCAGCAGCTTGTCAGGGAAGTACACTGAAGCTTTCTTT | CASSLSGKYTEAFF
TRBJ1-1 | TRBV12-5 | TRBD1 | NA | TGTGCTAGTGGTTTGAGGAGGTGGGGACAGGGGGGAACTGAAGCTTTCTTT | CASGLRRWGQGGTEAFF
TRBJ1-2 | TRBV11-2 | NA | NA | TGTGCCAGCGGGGGCAGGGACCCATATGGCTACACCTTC | CASGGRDPYGYTF
TRBJ2-1 | TRBV2 | NA | NA | TGTGCCAGCAGTGTGCGGAACGGGCAGTTCTTC | CASSVRNGQFF
TRBJ1-5 | TRBV7-2 | NA | many | TGTGCCAGCAGCCTACAGGGAGCCCAGCCCCAGCATTTT | CASSLQGAQPQHF
TRBJ1-1 | TRBV19 | NA | many | TGTGCCAGTAGTATTGGGGCTGAAGCTTTCTTT | CASSIGAEAFF
TRBJ1-5 | TRBV10-3 | NA | once | TGTGCCATCAGTTACTCGATCAAAGGCAATCAGCCCCAGCATTTT | CAISYSIKGNQPQHF
TRBJ2-5 | TRBV30 | NA | NA | TGTGCCTGGCGTGCGGGCAGGATAGAGACCCAGTACTTC | CAWRAGRIETQYF
TRBJ2-7 | TRBV7-9 | NA | many | TGTGCCAGCAGCCCGGAGCTTCCCTACGAGCAGTACTTC | CASSPELPYEQYF
TRBJ2-7 | TRBV20-1 | TRBD2 | many | TGCAGTGCTCGGGGAGTAGCGGGGGCCTACGAGCAGTACTTC | CSARGVAGAYEQYF
TRBJ2-7 | TRBV20-1 | TRBD1 | many | TGCAGTGCTCCCGGGACAGTTTACGAGCAGTACTTC | CSAPGTVYEQYF